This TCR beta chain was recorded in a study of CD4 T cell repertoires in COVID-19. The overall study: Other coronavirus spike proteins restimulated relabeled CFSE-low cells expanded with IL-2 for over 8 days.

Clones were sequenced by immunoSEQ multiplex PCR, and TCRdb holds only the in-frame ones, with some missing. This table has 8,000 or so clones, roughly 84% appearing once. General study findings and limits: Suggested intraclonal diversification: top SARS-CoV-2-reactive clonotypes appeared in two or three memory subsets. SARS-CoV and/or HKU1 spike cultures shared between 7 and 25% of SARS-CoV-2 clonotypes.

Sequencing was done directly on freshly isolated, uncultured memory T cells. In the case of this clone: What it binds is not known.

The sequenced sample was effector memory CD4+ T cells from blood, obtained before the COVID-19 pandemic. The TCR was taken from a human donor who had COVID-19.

CDR3 protein: CASSLYQTDLELFF. The CDR3, as DNA: TGTGCCAGTAGTTTGTACCAGACAGACCTTGAGCTGTTTTTT. The J gene is TRBJ2-2, the V gene TRBV19; weak D call: TRBD1 (5 bases). The V end was cut by 5 bases, the J end by 11 bases, with 18 bases between. There are 14 residues in the CDR3. The germline gives CDR1 LNHDA, CDR2 SQIVND (reference sequence).